The clone carrying this T cell receptor (beta chain) was observed a few times. Its antigen is currently unknown. This CDR3 spans 12 amino acids. Per the germline V gene, CDR1 is SGHDT and CDR2 is YYEEEE. The germline V and J ends were trimmed by 7 bases and 4 bases, with 11 bases remaining between them. This record comes from a study of beta chain features in type 1 diabetes. The whole isolated RNA underwent reverse transcription, so sequencing captured expressed TCRB transcripts. TCRdb keeps only in-frame clones here, not all; method: immunoSEQ multiplex PCR. Of around 190,000 clones in the sample, about 13% are singletons; the top ten hold less than 0.7%. General study results and limits: Cells with high TCR expression could be over-represented when cDNA is sequenced.

This sequence was found in a woman under 30 in good health. The sequenced sample consisted of central memory CD4+ T cells from blood. The chain is built from TRBV5-6 and TRBJ1-1, with D hard to call. The CDR3 DNA reads as TGTGCCAGCCGTAGGAGTCCCACTGAAGCTTTCTTT. Its protein product is CASRRSPTEAFF.